The 6 T cell receptor beta chains reported below all come from one sample, sequenced in a study of CD4+ T cells in melanoma. The table came from immunoSEQ multiplex PCR; TCRdb's copy has only in-frame clones and leaves some out. The sample shows 4,500 to 5,000 clones, 60% to 65% of them seen only once. Sequencing input: cells from a culture (not recorded whether cultured in vitro). The receptors were gathered from a human donor with melanoma.

CDR3 region: CASSIAVTALEAFF. CDR3 sequence (DNA): TGTGCCAGTAGTATAGCGGTGACAGCATTAGAAGCTTTCTTT. J is TRBJ1-1 and V is TRBV19; D may be TRBD1 (5 bases). In germline, CDR1 is LNHDA, CDR2 SQIVND (reference sequence). Trimming removed 1 base at V and 8 bases at J, with 14 bases between. There are 14 residues in the CDR3.

This rearrangement joins TRBV27 to TRBJ2-7; 7 nucleotides line up with TRBD1. CDR1 is MNHEY and CDR2 is SMNVEV in the germline V gene (reference sequence). The J segment lost 12 bases and the V segment lost 1 base, leaving 3 bases of the junction unmatched. The CDR3 is 11 amino acids. CDR3 nucleotides: TGTGCCAGCAGTTTATTGGGACAGAGGTACTTC. Translating gives CASSLLGQRYF.

The chain links TRBV6-7 to TRBJ1-4; D remains ambiguous. TRBV6-7 counts as an open reading frame of uncertain function. This CDR3 is 16 amino acids long. V was pared by 2 bases and J by 6 bases, with 16 bases between. The DNA for the CDR3 is TGTGCCAGCAGTTACCCGAGGGAAGGGTCCGATGAAAAACTGTTTTTT. This sequence encodes CASSYPREGSDEKLFF.

V gene TRBV9 combines with J gene TRBJ2-7; a possible D gene is TRBD2 (7 bases). Germline V CDR1 and CDR2: SGDLS, YYNGEE. The V and J ends lost 5 bases and 3 bases respectively, with 21 bases between them. This CDR3 region has 16 residues. CDR3 sequence reads: CASSSGEGRVLYEQYF. CDR3 DNA: TGTGCCAGCAGTTCAGGGGAGGGCCGGGTACTCTACGAGCAGTACTTC.

The V and J genes are TRBV6-5 and TRBJ2-1; 10 bases are a match to TRBD2. Germline trimming cut 6 bases from V and 7 bases from J; bases unmatched to any gene: 9. CDR1 is MNHEY, CDR2 SVGAGI, per germline. The CDR3 consists of 15 residues. CDR3 coding DNA: TGTGCCAGCAGCAAACTAGCGGGGTCGGGGAATGAGCAGTTCTTC. Protein product: CASSKLAGSGNEQFF.

The rearrangement uses TRBV7-9 and TRBJ2-7; tentative D call: TRBD1 (6 bases). This CDR3 spans 14 amino acids. Germline V gene lookup returns CDR1 SEHNR and CDR2 FQNEAQ (reference sequence). Trimming removed 5 bases at V and 3 bases at J, with 14 bases between. The CDR3 nucleotides read TGTGCCAGCAGCGAAGACAGGAAATACTACGAGCAGTACTTC. Its protein is CASSEDRKYYEQYF.